This T cell receptor beta chain was retrieved from a study of blood T cell repertoires in COVID-19. Study information: The cDNA or gDNA used as material had been derived from T cells, B-cell-depleted T cells, or PBMCs.

The CDR3 has 17 residues. The junction had 6 bases not matched to a gene; V was cut back by 2 bases and J by 4 bases. Germline values: CDR1 SGHTA, CDR2 FQGTGA. This clone has only one observation. Different DNA sequences within this sample yield the same CDR3. As originally analysed: The assay estimated nucleated cells by amplifying reference gene primers. This table comes from immunoSEQ multiplex PCR, and its TCRdb copy is limited to in-frame clones, with some not included. V and J calls and clone size follow that table, whereas D and trimming were derived from the DNA. The data hold 150,000 to 200,000 clones, with around nine tenths observed a single time.

Sequencing was done on a sample of peripheral blood. The gene calls are TRBV7-3 and TRBJ2-5; 14 bases are a match to TRBD2. This clonotype originated in a woman younger than 35 who had recovered from COVID-19. CDR3 in DNA: TGTGCCAGCAGCTTAGGGACTAGCGGGAGAGAGGGAGAGACCCAGTACTTC. Translation gives CASSLGTSGREGETQYF.